This TCR beta chain was captured in a study of T-cell reconstitution after alpha-beta-depleted transplantation in children. The CDR3 length is 14 residues. V lost 3 bases and J lost 2, with 9 bases in between. Unique molecular identifiers were incorporated during preparation of the TCRbeta library. TCRdb analysed the PCR reads with MiXCR anew, one entry per CDR3 protein. This sample carries about 540,000 distinct CDR3 sequences, roughly 18% of them seen once, and the ten largest clones take 2.5% to 4%. This clonotype has a handful of counts. The TCR comes from a human donor who donated a stem cell graft to a child with acute lymphoblastic leukemia. The chain joins TRBV12-3 or TRBV12-4 to TRBJ2-3; D is unclear. Here the sequenced sample was PBMCs from the stem cell graft donor, taken from the stem cell graft. CDR3 DNA sequence: TGTGCCAGCAGTTTTCTGGGCCCCACAGATACGCAGTATTTT. Its protein product is CASSFLGPTDTQYF.